This TCR beta chain was recorded in a study of technical replicates of blood from four donors. Using immunoSEQ multiplex PCR, the repertoire was profiled, and TCRdb retains in-frame clones only, with some absent. The sample yields roughly 50,000 clones, 90% to 95% seen once. The CDR3 extends over 14 amino acids. Germline V gives CDR1 SGHRS, CDR2 YFSETQ. V was clipped by 4 bases and J by 6 bases; unmatched bases: 8. This sequence was found in a human donor in good health. Some clones in this sample may be carry-over from other donors' samples. What was sequenced was PBMCs. The V and J genes are TRBV5-1 and TRBJ2-3; 7 bases match TRBD1. CDR3 nucleotides: TGCGCCAGCAGCGGTGGACAGGCCGAGGATACGCAGTATTTT. Its protein is CASSGGQAEDTQYF.